Following are 9 T cell receptor beta chains from one sample sequenced in a study of blood T cell repertoires in COVID-19. Sequenced by immunoSEQ multiplex PCR; TCRdb stores in-frame clones only, minus some. The sample lists 200,000 to 250,000 clones, around 82% occurring once. Material for sequencing was peripheral blood. The receptor set was obtained from a woman aged 70-85 years with acute or convalescent COVID-19.

In this sample, this clone turned up a few times. V usage is TRBV30 and J usage is TRBJ1-3; 8 nucleotides agree with TRBD1. The CDR3 consists of 14 residues. The V gene's germline CDR1 is GTSNPN and CDR2 SVGIG (reference sequence). Unmatched junction bases numbered 8, after V lost 2 bases and J lost 8 bases. CDR3 DNA: TGTGCCTGGAGTTCCGGGACAGGAGGATACACCATATATTTT. This gives the protein CAWSSGTGGYTIYF. The variable domain in full, completed from reference TRBV30 and TRBJ1-3, reads SQTIHQWPATLVQPVGSPLSLECTVEGTSNPNLYWYRQAAGRGLQLLFYSVGIGQISSEVPQNLSASRPQDRQFILSSKKLLLSDSGFYLCAWSSGTGGYTIYFGEGSWLTVV.

This chain links TRBV5-4 with TRBJ2-1; TRBD2 matches at 8 bases. V lost 4 bases and J lost 2; bases outside the gene matches: 2. Per the germline V gene, CDR1 is SGHNT and CDR2 is YYREEE (reference sequence). The CDR3 sequence is 14 residues long. CDR3 sequence: CASSTSGTYNEQFF. CDR3 sequence (DNA): TGTGCCAGCAGCACTAGCGGTACCTACAATGAGCAGTTCTTC.

V is TRBV4-1 and J is TRBJ1-5; D not resolved. Germline-derived CDR1 and CDR2 are MGHRA and YSYEKL. This CDR3 is built from 13 residues. Trimming pared 1 base from V and 4 bases from J, leaving 5 bases between. CDR3 residues: CASSQGLNQPQHF. CDR3 sequence (DNA): TGCGCCAGCAGCCAAGGACTGAATCAGCCCCAGCATTTT.

The rearrangement links TRBV2 to TRBJ1-4, with TRBD1 matching over 8 bases. Per the germline V gene, CDR1 is SNHLY and CDR2 is FYNNEI. With 3 bases clipped from V and 4 bases from J, the junction kept 4 bases outside the gene matches. The CDR3 has 15 residues. The CDR3 region is CASSDPTGDNEKLFF. The CDR3 DNA reads TGTGCCAGCAGTGATCCGACAGGGGATAATGAAAAACTGTTTTTT.

A single count supports this clone. The genes are TRBV7-2 and TRBJ2-7; D perhaps matches TRBD2 (6 bases). V lost 5 bases, J lost 0 bases, and 17 bases lay in between. From germline, CDR1 is SGHTA and CDR2 FQGNSA. CDR3 length: 16 amino acids. In nucleotides, the CDR3 is TGTGCCAGCAGCCACCCGAGGCTAGCGCGCTCCTACGAGCAGTACTTC. Its translation is CASSHPRLARSYEQYF.

The V gene is TRBV19, the J gene TRBJ2-1; 9 nucleotides agree with TRBD2. J was trimmed by 8 bases and V by 1 base; bases with no gene match: 9. Germline lookup yields CDR1 LNHDA and CDR2 SQIVND (reference sequence). The CDR3 totals 16 residues. CDR3 sequence: CASSIARTSANDEQFF. CDR3 sequence (DNA): TGTGCCAGTAGTATAGCGCGGACTAGCGCCAATGATGAGCAGTTCTTC.

This rearrangement joins TRBV7-2 to TRBJ2-1; TRBD2 matches 7 bases. Looked up from germline, CDR1 is SGHTA and CDR2 is FQGNSA. J was trimmed by 2 bases and V by 5 bases; bases with no gene match: 3. The CDR3 is 14 amino acids. The CDR3 bases are TGTGCCAGCAGCATCGGACTAGCCTACAATGAGCAGTTCTTC. It specifies CASSIGLAYNEQFF.

J is TRBJ1-4 and V is TRBV30; 10 nucleotides align to TRBD1. The junction had 6 bases not matched to a gene; V was cut back by 2 bases and J by 6 bases. Germline V lookup: CDR1 GTSNPN, CDR2 SVGIG (reference sequence). CDR3 length: 15 residues. The CDR3 DNA reads TGTGCCTGGAGTACGACAGGGGGCGCGGATGAAAAACTGTTTTTT. As protein: CAWSTTGGADEKLFF.

The CDR3 DNA reads as TGCGCCAGCAGTGCATCGGGAGTGTACAATGAGCAGTTCTTC. It is translated as CASSASGVYNEQFF. The chain couples TRBV10-1 to TRBJ2-1; TRBD2 might be the D (6 bases). CDR1 is WNHNN and CDR2 is SYGVQD in the germline V gene (reference sequence). V lost 4 bases, J lost 4 bases, and 11 bases lay in between. This CDR3 has 14 amino acids.